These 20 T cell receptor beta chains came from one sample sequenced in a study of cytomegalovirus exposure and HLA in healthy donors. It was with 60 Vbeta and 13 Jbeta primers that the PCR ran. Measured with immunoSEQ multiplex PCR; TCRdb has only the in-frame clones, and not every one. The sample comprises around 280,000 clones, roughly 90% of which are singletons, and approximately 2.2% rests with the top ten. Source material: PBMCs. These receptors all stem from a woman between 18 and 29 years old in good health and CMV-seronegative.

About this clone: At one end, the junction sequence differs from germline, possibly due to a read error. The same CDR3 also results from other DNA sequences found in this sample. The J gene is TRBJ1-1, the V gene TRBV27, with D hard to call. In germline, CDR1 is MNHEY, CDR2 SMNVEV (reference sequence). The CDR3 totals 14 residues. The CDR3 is CASSLSRGRTEAFF. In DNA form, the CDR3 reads TGTGCCAGCAGTTTATCGCGAGGTCGCACTGAGGCTTTCTTT.

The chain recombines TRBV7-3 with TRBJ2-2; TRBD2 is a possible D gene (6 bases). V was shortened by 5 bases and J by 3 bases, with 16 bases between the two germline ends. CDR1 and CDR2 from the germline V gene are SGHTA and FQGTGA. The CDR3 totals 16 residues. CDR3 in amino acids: CASSSQLAPYTGELFF. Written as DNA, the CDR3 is TGTGCCAGCAGCAGCCAACTAGCACCCTACACCGGGGAGCTGTTTTTT.

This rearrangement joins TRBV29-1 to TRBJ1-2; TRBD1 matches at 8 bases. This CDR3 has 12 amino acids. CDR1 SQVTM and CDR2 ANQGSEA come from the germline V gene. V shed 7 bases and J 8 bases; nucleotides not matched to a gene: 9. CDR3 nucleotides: TGCAGCGGCCGACAGGGGTCCTACGGCTACACCTTC. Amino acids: CSGRQGSYGYTF.

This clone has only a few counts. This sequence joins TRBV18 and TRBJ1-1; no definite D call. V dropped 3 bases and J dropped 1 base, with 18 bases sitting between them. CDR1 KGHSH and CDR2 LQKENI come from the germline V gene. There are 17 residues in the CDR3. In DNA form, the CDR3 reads TGTGCCAGCTCACCCAACAGATTCCTCGAGGGGAACACTGAAGCTTTCTTT. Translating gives CASSPNRFLEGNTEAFF.

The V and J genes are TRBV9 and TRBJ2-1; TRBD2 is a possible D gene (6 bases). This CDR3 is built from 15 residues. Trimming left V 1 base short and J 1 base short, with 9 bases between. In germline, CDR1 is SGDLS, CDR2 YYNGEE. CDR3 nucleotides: TGTGCCAGCAGCGTATCGGGGACTTCCTACAATGAGCAGTTCTTC. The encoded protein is CASSVSGTSYNEQFF.

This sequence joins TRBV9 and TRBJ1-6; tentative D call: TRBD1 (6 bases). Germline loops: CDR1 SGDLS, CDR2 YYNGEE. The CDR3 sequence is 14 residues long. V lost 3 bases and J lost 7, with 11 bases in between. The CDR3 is CASSGGQSNSPLHF. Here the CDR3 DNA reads TGTGCCAGCAGCGGCGGACAGTCGAATTCACCCCTCCACTTT.

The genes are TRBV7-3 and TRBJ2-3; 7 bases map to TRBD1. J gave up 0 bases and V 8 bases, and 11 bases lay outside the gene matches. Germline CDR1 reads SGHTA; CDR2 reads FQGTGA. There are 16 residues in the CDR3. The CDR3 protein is CASGPQGFTSTDTQYF. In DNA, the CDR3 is TGTGCCAGCGGTCCACAGGGGTTTACTAGCACAGATACGCAGTATTTT.

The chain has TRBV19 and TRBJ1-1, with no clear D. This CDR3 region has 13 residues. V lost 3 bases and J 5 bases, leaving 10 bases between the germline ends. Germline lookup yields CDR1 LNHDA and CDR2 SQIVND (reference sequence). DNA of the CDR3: TGTGCCAGTAGTATCACCGGGGATACTGAAGCTTTCTTT. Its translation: CASSITGDTEAFF. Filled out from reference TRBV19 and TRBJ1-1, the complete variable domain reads DGGITQSPKYLFRKEGQNVTLSCEQNLNHDAMYWYRQDPGQGLRLIYYSQIVNDFQKGDIAEGYSVSREKKESFPLTVTSAQKNPTAFYLCASSITGDTEAFFGQGTRLTVV.

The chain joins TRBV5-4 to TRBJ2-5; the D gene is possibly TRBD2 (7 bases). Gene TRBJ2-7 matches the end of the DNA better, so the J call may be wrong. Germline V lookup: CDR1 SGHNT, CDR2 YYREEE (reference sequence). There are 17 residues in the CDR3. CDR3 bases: TGTGCCAGCAGCCCTGAGGGGGGGGGCCAGCCCCTTGACGAGCAGTACTTC. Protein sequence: CASSPEGGGQPLDEQYF.

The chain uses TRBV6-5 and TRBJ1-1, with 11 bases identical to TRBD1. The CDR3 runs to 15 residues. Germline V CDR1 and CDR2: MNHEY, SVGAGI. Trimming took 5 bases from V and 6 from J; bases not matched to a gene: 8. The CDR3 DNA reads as TGTGCCAGCAGTAGGACAGGGGGCGGGCCGGCTGAAGCTTTCTTT. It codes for CASSRTGGGPAEAFF.

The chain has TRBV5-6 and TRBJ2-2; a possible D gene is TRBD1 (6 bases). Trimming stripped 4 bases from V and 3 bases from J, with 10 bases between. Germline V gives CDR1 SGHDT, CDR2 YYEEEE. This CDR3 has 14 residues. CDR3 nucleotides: TGTGCCAGCAGCGTGGACAGATACACCGGGGAGCTGTTTTTT. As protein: CASSVDRYTGELFF.

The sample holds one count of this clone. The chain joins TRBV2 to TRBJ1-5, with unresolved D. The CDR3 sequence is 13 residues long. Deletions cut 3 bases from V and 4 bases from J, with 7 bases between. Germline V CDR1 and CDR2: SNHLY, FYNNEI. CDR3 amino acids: CASSDGGNQPQHF. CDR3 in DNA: TGTGCCAGCAGTGACGGCGGGAATCAGCCCCAGCATTTT.

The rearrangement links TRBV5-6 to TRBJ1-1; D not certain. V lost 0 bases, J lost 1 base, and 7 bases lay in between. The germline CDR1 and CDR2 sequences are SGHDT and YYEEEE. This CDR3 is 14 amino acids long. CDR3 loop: CASSLVDKNTEAFF. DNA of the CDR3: TGTGCCAGCAGCTTGGTTGACAAGAACACTGAAGCTTTCTTT.

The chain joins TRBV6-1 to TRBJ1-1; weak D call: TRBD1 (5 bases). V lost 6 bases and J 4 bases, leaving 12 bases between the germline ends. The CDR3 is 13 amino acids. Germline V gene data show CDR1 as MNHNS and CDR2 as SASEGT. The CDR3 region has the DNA TGTGCCAGCAGCTCCACTGGGGCCACTGAAGCTTTCTTT. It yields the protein CASSSTGATEAFF.

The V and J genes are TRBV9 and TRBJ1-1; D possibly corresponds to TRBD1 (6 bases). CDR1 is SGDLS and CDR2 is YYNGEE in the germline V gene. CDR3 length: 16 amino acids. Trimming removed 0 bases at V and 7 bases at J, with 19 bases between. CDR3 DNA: TGTGCCAGCAGCGTAGGACTACAGGGCCGCGGATTTGAAGCTTTCTTT. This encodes CASSVGLQGRGFEAFF.

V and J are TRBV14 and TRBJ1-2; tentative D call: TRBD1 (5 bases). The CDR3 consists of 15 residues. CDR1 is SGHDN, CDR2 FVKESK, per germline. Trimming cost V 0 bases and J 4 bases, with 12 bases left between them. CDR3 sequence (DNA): TGTGCCAGCAGCCAAGATCGCCCGGGACTCTATGGCTACACCTTC. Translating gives CASSQDRPGLYGYTF.

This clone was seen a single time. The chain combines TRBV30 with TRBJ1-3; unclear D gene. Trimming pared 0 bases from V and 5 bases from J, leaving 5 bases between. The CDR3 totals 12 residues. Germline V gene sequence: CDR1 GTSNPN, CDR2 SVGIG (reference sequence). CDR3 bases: TGTGCCTGGAGTGTACTCCGAAACACCATATATTTT. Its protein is CAWSVLRNTIYF.

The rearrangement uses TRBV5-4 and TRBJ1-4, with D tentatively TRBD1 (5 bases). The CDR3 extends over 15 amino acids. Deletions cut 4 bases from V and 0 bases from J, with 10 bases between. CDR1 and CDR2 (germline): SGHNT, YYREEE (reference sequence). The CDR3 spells CASSPTGATNEKLFF. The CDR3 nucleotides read TGTGCCAGCAGCCCTACAGGAGCAACTAATGAAAAACTGTTTTTT. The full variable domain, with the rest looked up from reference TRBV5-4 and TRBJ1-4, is ETGVTQSPTHLIKTRGQQVTLRCSSQSGHNTVSWYQQALGQGPQFIFQYYREEENGRGNFPPRFSGLQFPNYSSELNVNALELDDSALYLCASSPTGATNEKLFFGSGTQLSVL.

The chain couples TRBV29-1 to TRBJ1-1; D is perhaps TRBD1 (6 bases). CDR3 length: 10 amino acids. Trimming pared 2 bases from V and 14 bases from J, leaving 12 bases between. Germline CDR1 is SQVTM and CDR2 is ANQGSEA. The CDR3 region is CSVESGGRFF. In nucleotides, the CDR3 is TGCAGCGTTGAATCTGGGGGCCGCTTCTTT.

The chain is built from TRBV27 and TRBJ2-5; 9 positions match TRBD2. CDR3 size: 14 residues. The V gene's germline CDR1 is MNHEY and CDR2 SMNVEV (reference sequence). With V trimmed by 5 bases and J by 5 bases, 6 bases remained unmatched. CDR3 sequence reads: CASSIRRGGETQYF. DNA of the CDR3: TGTGCCAGCAGTATACGGCGGGGGGGGGAGACCCAGTACTTC.